This TCR beta chain derives from a study of neoadjuvant nivolumab and ipilimumab in lung cancer (dated by TCRdb to the early 2020s). For the wider study: Intravenous nivolumab was dosed at 3 mg/kg on days 1, 15 and 29, and in the combination arm ipilimumab 1 mg/kg was added on day 1 only. TCR repertoires were compared between pretherapy (baseline) peripheral blood and tumors resected at surgery after neoadjuvant immune checkpoint blockade. Seven patients had matched pretherapy and resected tumor pairs analyzed, with four treated with nivolumab and three with nivolumab plus ipilimumab. The primary endpoint of the trial was the rate of major pathologic response (MPR) in the intention-to-treat population of each study arm. Of the approximately 44 patients with operable NSCLC treated in the trial, roughly 23 were randomized to nivolumab monotherapy and roughly 21 to nivolumab plus ipilimumab. General study outcomes and caveats: Compared with tumor-adjacent uninvolved lung, resected tumors had greater TCR richness and clonality, and increases showed up in more of the dual-therapy-treated tumors. From pretherapy to surgery, tumor T-cell richness and clonality increased in three of three dual-therapy tumors but in only two of four nivolumab-treated tumors. There was no significant correlation between TCR clonality and pathologic tumor regression, and just a single major-pathologic-response sample was available for the clonality-regression analysis. A small number of samples underwent TCR sequencing. Pretherapy blood TCR richness correlated positively with richness in tumors resected after neoadjuvant therapy (Spearman R ≈ 0.79).

Ends trimmed: V by 1 base, J by 5 bases; bases unmatched to a gene: 8. Its CDR3 holds 16 amino acids, cysteine through phenylalanine. Of all the DNA, just the CDR3 is kept, 48 bases in frame from base 1. Libraries were constructed by the immunoSEQ multiplex PCR assay. The source study handled its data this way. Repertoires were summarized in terms of richness and clonality, and significantly expanded and contracted clones between pre- and post-therapy samples were identified. TCRdb re-hosts the immuneACCESS table, in-frame sequences only. Its copies lack some clones; in the studies checked, an unresolved V gene accounts for under half of them, and the cause for the rest is not known. The DNA gave D and trimming, while V, J and clone size come from that table. Recorded for this sample are 24,000 or so clones; less than 90% of them occurred a single time. The top ten hold 6.1% of the sample. To note about this clone: Its target antigen remains unknown. Qualities for individual bases were not recorded, and no much larger clone is one base off.

The sample's time point label is to be understood as: pretherapy, before neoadjuvant immune checkpoint inhibitors. Samples were obtained from the phase 2 randomized NEOSTAR trial, in which neoadjuvant nivolumab or nivolumab plus ipilimumab followed by surgery was tested in operable NSCLC. Rearrangement joined TRBV5-3 to TRBJ1-4; 7 bases in the middle match TRBD1. TRBV5-3 is an open reading frame whose function is uncertain. The TCR originated in an adult with non-small cell lung cancer. Sequenced here: peripheral blood, sampled before neoadjuvant nivolumab, alone or with ipilimumab. The sequence in DNA is TGTGCCAGAAGCTTGCCGGGACAGAACAAAAATGAAAAACTGTTTTTT. Translation gives CARSLPGQNKNEKLFF.